The rows below give T cell receptor beta chains drawn from one sample of a study of blood T cell repertoires in COVID-19. Repertoires were generated with immunoSEQ multiplex PCR, while TCRdb's copy carries only in-frame clones and drops some. The data contain a few hundred thousand clones, 80% to 90% of them singletons. The sample was peripheral blood. These receptors all come from a man between 60 and 75 years old with acute or convalescent COVID-19. Both conserved end residues are part of each CDR3. A D gene is named only where the DNA matches it firmly. Only some rows state a clone size, as once, few, many or a class for expanded clones.

V: TRBV28
size: -
D: TRBD2
J: TRBJ2-7
DNA: TGTGCCACAGAGCGGGAGCCTCTGTACGAGCAGTACTTC
CDR3: CATEREPLYEQYF

V: TRBV27
size: -
D: TRBD2
J: TRBJ2-2
DNA: TGTGCCACCGCCCGGACTAGCGGGGGGGCAGGCAACACCGGGGAGCTGTTTTTT
CDR3: CATARTSGGAGNTGELFF

V: TRBV29-1
size: -
D: -
J: TRBJ1-2
DNA: TGCAGCGTAAACGGGTATGGCTACACCTTC
CDR3: CSVNGYGYTF

V: TRBV6-5
size: -
D: -
J: TRBJ2-3
DNA: TGTGCCAGCAGTTACGGGGCCCCGAGAGATACGCAGTATTTT
CDR3: CASSYGAPRDTQYF

V: TRBV28
size: -
D: -
J: TRBJ1-5
DNA: TGTGCCAGCCGAAAACAAGAGGGCTTTCTGCCCCAGCATTTT
CDR3: CASRKQEGFLPQHF

V: TRBV29-1
size: -
D: TRBD1
J: TRBJ2-5
DNA: TGCAGCGCCCAGGGGGCGGATGAGACCCAGTACTTC
CDR3: CSAQGADETQYF

V: TRBV19
size: -
D: -
J: TRBJ1-5
DNA: TGTGCCAGTAGTCAGGGCCCCGGTCAGCCCCAGCATTTT
CDR3: CASSQGPGQPQHF

V: TRBV6-5
size: -
D: -
J: TRBJ1-1
DNA: TGTGCCAGCAGGTATAACACTGAAGCTTTCTTT
CDR3: CASRYNTEAFF

V: TRBV19
size: -
D: TRBD1
J: TRBJ2-1
DNA: TGTGCCAGTACCCGACAGGGTGGCTCCTACAATGAGCAGTTCTTC
CDR3: CASTRQGGSYNEQFF

V: TRBV28
size: once
D: -
J: TRBJ2-6
DNA: TGTGCCAGCAGTTTACTAGGAGGAGGTGGGGCCAACGTCCTGACTTTC
CDR3: CASSLLGGGGANVLTF

V: TRBV19
size: -
D: TRBD2
J: TRBJ2-1
DNA: TGTGCCAGTAGTATTTCCCTTCGACTAGCGGGGGTCAACAATGAGCAGTTCTTC
CDR3: CASSISLRLAGVNNEQFF

V: TRBV6-4
size: -
D: TRBD2
J: TRBJ2-2
DNA: TGTGCCAGCAGTGACTCGAAAGCTTCGCAACTAGCGGGACTACACACCGGGGAGCTGTTTTTT
CDR3: CASSDSKASQLAGLHTGELFF

V: TRBV5-1
size: -
D: TRBD2
J: TRBJ2-2
DNA: TGCGCCAGCAGCTTGGGGTCCGGGGGGACCGGGGAGCTGTTTTTT
CDR3: CASSLGSGGTGELFF

V: TRBV7-2
size: -
D: TRBD1
J: TRBJ2-7
DNA: TGTGCCAGCAGTTCCGACAGGGCCCCCACCTACGAGCAGTACTTC
CDR3: CASSSDRAPTYEQYF

V: TRBV7-9
size: -
D: TRBD2
J: TRBJ2-3
DNA: TGTGCCAGCGGAAACGGGCTCCGGGACTACCAGTATTTT
CDR3: CASGNGLRDYQYF

V: TRBV10-2
size: -
D: TRBD2
J: TRBJ2-7
DNA: TGCGCCAGCAGGGTTAGCGGGAGGGGGCACGAGCAGTACTTC
CDR3: CASRVSGRGHEQYF

V: TRBV29-1
size: -
D: TRBD2
J: TRBJ2-3
DNA: TGCAGCGTTGAATTTAGAAGAGCTAGCGGGCACACAGATACGCAGTATTTT
CDR3: CSVEFRRASGHTDTQYF